The 28 T cell receptor beta chains reported below all come from one sample, sequenced in a study of blood T cells in healthy people across ages. For the second PCR, which ran for about 7 to 11 cycles, a sample-barcoded 5' primer and a J-beta primer mix were used. Using its own MiXCR run on the 5' RACE reads, TCRdb lists one record per CDR3 protein. The sample contains about 970,000 distinct CDR3 sequences, 51% of which appear only once. Sequenced input: blood. These receptors originate from a woman aged 55-69 years in good health.

The table lists this clonotype with a few counts. The gene calls are TRBV10-3 and TRBJ2-7; no clear D gene. Germline V gives CDR1 ENHRY, CDR2 SYGVKD. The ends were cut back, 8 bases at V and 4 bases at J, with 12 bases in the middle. The CDR3 covers 12 residues. Here the CDR3 DNA reads TGTGCCATCGCTGGACGGATATACGAGCAGTACTTC. This codes for CAIAGRIYEQYF.

A single count supports this clonotype. The V and J genes are TRBV11-2 and TRBJ2-7, with 10 bases fitting TRBD2. CDR1 is SGHAT, CDR2 FQNNGV, per germline. The junction had 8 bases not matched to a gene; V was cut back by 4 bases and J by 5 bases. The length of the CDR3 is 15 residues. This chain's CDR3 is CASSYRGLAGDEQYF. The DNA of the CDR3 is TGTGCCAGCAGCTATAGGGGGCTAGCGGGAGACGAGCAGTACTTC.

This clonotype appeared a few times. The rearrangement joins TRBV5-1 to TRBJ2-3; D unresolved. V was clipped by 5 bases and J by 2 bases, with 6 bases between them. Germline values: CDR1 SGHRS, CDR2 YFSETQ. CDR3 length equals 12 residues. Here the CDR3 DNA reads TGCGCCAGCAGTGCAAACACAGATACGCAGTATTTT. It codes for CASSANTDTQYF.

The chain is built from TRBV20-1 and TRBJ2-4; TRBD2 aligns across 12 bases. This CDR3 has 13 residues. Trimming at V came to 5 bases and at J to 13 bases, leaving 9 bases not matched to a gene. Germline V gives CDR1 DFQATT, CDR2 SNEGSKA (reference sequence). The CDR3 region has the DNA TGCAGTGCTCCCCACCGACTAGCGGGAGAGCAGTACTTC. Translating it yields CSAPHRLAGEQYF.

The chain employs TRBV7-8 and TRBJ1-2, with 11 nucleotides matching TRBD1. V was pared by 4 bases and J by 3 bases, with 4 bases of the junction left unmatched. The CDR3 extends over 15 amino acids. CDR1 is SGHVS and CDR2 is FQNEAQ in the germline V gene. CDR3 protein: CASSWGTGGDYGYTF. The CDR3 region has the DNA TGTGCCAGCAGCTGGGGGACAGGGGGTGACTATGGCTACACCTTC.

The chain carries TRBV20-1 and TRBJ2-1; possibly TRBD1 or TRBD2 for D (5 bases each). The length of the CDR3 is 14 residues. Trimming removed 2 bases from V and 4 bases from J, with 12 bases in between. Germline V CDR1 and CDR2: DFQATT, SNEGSKA (reference sequence). The CDR3 DNA sequence: TGCAGTGCTAGACGGGACCACATATACAATGAGCAGTTCTTC. Translating it yields CSARRDHIYNEQFF.

The chain has TRBV20-1 and TRBJ1-6, with 8 bases fitting TRBD1. Losses at the gene ends were 3 bases for V and 9 bases for J; bases not matched to a gene: 10. The CDR3 has 15 amino acids. In germline, CDR1 is DFQATT, CDR2 SNEGSKA (reference sequence). The CDR3 is CSASVGQEWASPLHF. CDR3 DNA sequence: TGCAGTGCTAGTGTGGGACAGGAGTGGGCTTCACCCCTCCACTTT.

This chain uses TRBV2 with TRBJ2-1; D ambiguous. This CDR3 region has 12 residues. V was trimmed by 3 bases and J by 9 bases, leaving 9 bases between them. CDR1 SNHLY and CDR2 FYNNEI come from the germline V gene. This chain's CDR3 is CASSDGWGEQFF. CDR3 DNA sequence: TGTGCCAGCAGTGACGGATGGGGTGAGCAGTTCTTC.

This chain joins TRBV20-1 and TRBJ2-1; 12 bases line up with TRBD2. CDR1 is DFQATT, CDR2 SNEGSKA, per germline (reference sequence). V gave up 5 bases and J gave up 0 bases; unmatched junction bases: 5. This CDR3 is 16 amino acids long. The chain's CDR3 is CSAGLAGRSSYNEQFF. The DNA for the CDR3 is TGCAGTGCTGGACTAGCGGGAAGGAGCTCCTACAATGAGCAGTTCTTC.

This chain connects TRBV28 to TRBJ1-2; no definite D call. The CDR3 has 14 residues. Trimming removed 7 bases from V and 5 bases from J, with 17 bases in between. CDR1 is MDHEN and CDR2 is SYDVKM in the germline V gene. CDR3 amino acids: CASTEGRVAYGYTF. The CDR3 DNA is TGTGCCAGCACCGAAGGGCGAGTTGCTTATGGCTACACCTTC.

This clonotype was found a few times. The gene calls are TRBV24-1 and TRBJ2-3; 9 nucleotides agree with TRBD1. CDR1 and CDR2 (germline): KGHDR, SFDVKD. With V trimmed by 5 bases and J by 4 bases, 12 bases remained unmatched. CDR3 length: 17 residues. As DNA, the CDR3 is TGTGCCACCAGTGGGGTGGGCGACAGGGGGTTGTCAGATACGCAGTATTTT. Encoded protein: CATSGVGDRGLSDTQYF.

The rearrangement links TRBV4-1 to TRBJ2-1; 7 bases agree with TRBD2. Germline V gene data show CDR1 as MGHRA and CDR2 as YSYEKL. The CDR3 length is 15 residues. J lost 9 bases, V lost 3 bases, and 11 bases had no gene match. The CDR3 loop reads CASSHWAGEGPEQFF. CDR3 nucleotides: TGCGCCAGCAGCCATTGGGCGGGAGAGGGCCCTGAGCAGTTCTTC.

The rearrangement joins TRBV28 to TRBJ2-5, with D uncertain. In germline, CDR1 is MDHEN, CDR2 SYDVKM. V lost 7 bases to trimming and J lost 5 bases, with 11 bases between them. This CDR3 region has 12 residues. DNA for the CDR3: TGTGCCAGCACGGGCAGCCATGAGACCCAGTACTTC. As protein: CASTGSHETQYF.

This clonotype was observed a handful of times. The chain employs TRBV6-5 and TRBJ2-3; the D gene is possibly TRBD1 (6 bases). The V end was cut by 5 bases, the J end by 9 bases, with 21 bases between. From germline, CDR1 is MNHEY and CDR2 SVGAGI. The CDR3 is 15 residues long. The CDR3 spells CASSTQGTPGATQYF. The CDR3 DNA sequence: TGTGCCAGCAGTACACAGGGTACCCCCGGGGCCACGCAGTATTTT.

This clonotype was picked up a small number of times. The chain employs TRBV29-1 and TRBJ2-7; 16 bases align to TRBD2. V dropped 7 bases and J dropped 4; count of bases not matched to a gene: 4. The CDR3 has 14 amino acids. The V gene's germline CDR1 is SQVTM and CDR2 ANQGSEA. The CDR3 sequence is CSAAGLAGGYEQYF. CDR3 in DNA: TGCAGCGCCGCGGGACTAGCGGGAGGGTACGAGCAGTACTTC.

This clonotype was picked up one time. The chain recombines TRBV2 with TRBJ1-5, with D perhaps matching TRBD1 (6 bases). The end of the DNA fits TRBJ2-3 better, so the J call may be wrong. Germline values: CDR1 SNHLY, CDR2 FYNNEI. This CDR3 comprises 16 residues. CDR3 sequence (DNA): TGTGCCAGCAGGGACAGACAGGCGAGAGGCAATCAGCCCCAGTATTTT. As protein: CASRDRQARGNQPQYF.

The V gene is TRBV3-1, the J gene TRBJ2-1; no reliable D call. Germline CDR1 reads LGHDT; CDR2 reads YNNKEL (reference sequence). The length of the CDR3 is 14 residues. V was cut by 1 base and J by 9 bases, with 13 bases left in between. In DNA form, the CDR3 reads TGTGCCAGCAGCCAAGGGCCTCGCGATCGTGAGCAGTTCTTC. It encodes CASSQGPRDREQFF.

With regard to this clonotype: A much more abundant neighbour one base away suggests this may be a read error. V gene TRBV20-1 combines with J gene TRBJ1-1; D gene uncertain. Germline V gene sequence: CDR1 DFQATT, CDR2 SNEGSKA (reference sequence). The CDR3 extends over 13 amino acids. The CDR3 DNA sequence: TGCAGTGCCCCCTCCCCCATGAACACTGGAGCTTTCTTT. Its protein is CSAPSPMNTGAFF.

The chain carries TRBV29-1 and TRBJ2-5; D may match TRBD1 or TRBD2 (5 bases each). This CDR3 has 14 amino acids. Trimming removed 6 bases from V and 3 bases from J, with 17 bases in between. CDR1 is SQVTM and CDR2 is ANQGSEA in the germline V gene. CDR3 nucleotide sequence: TGCAGCGTCTTATTACGGGGCACCGAAGAGACCCAGTACTTC. Protein sequence: CSVLLRGTEETQYF. The complete variable domain, with remaining parts taken from reference TRBV29-1 and TRBJ2-5, reads SAVISQKPSRDICQRGTSLTIQCQVDSQVTMMFWYRQQPGQSLTLIATANQGSEATYESGFVIDKFPISRPNLTFSTLTVSNMSPEDSSIYLCSVLLRGTEETQYFGPGTRLLVL.

This clonotype was picked up a small number of times. The rearrangement joins TRBV7-7 to TRBJ2-1; 14 bases map to TRBD2. Trimming cost V 6 bases and J 8 bases; bases outside gene matches: 6. The CDR3 runs to 15 residues. CDR1 SSHAT and CDR2 FNYEAQ come from the germline V gene (reference sequence). CDR3 sequence reads: CASSSGLAGADEQFF. Here the CDR3 DNA reads TGTGCCAGCAGTTCGGGACTAGCGGGAGCCGATGAGCAGTTCTTC.

The chain uses TRBV27 and TRBJ1-2; D gene unclear. Germline V lookup: CDR1 MNHEY, CDR2 SMNVEV (reference sequence). This CDR3 comprises 14 residues. V lost 2 bases to trimming and J lost 4 bases, with 11 bases between them. The CDR3 sequence: CASSLTPQIYGYTF. CDR3 in DNA: TGTGCCAGCAGTTTAACCCCACAAATCTATGGCTACACCTTC.

The rearrangement uses TRBV25-1 and TRBJ1-2; D is possibly TRBD1 (5 bases). This CDR3 has 13 residues. CDR1 MGHDK and CDR2 SYGVNS come from the germline V gene. Between the trimmed V and J ends, which lost 0 bases and 4 bases, there was a span of 6 bases. The CDR3 spells CASSEYGAYGYTF. For the CDR3, the DNA is TGTGCCAGCAGTGAATACGGGGCCTATGGCTACACCTTC.

This chain connects TRBV3-1 to TRBJ1-1; D may be TRBD1 (5 bases). The germline gives CDR1 LGHDT, CDR2 YNNKEL (reference sequence). Trimming shortened V by 4 bases and J by 4 bases, and 13 bases separated the two germline ends. This CDR3 has 14 residues. CDR3 in amino acids: CASSLRSRATEAFF. In DNA form, the CDR3 reads TGTGCCAGCAGCCTTCGGAGCAGGGCCACTGAAGCTTTCTTT.

CDR3 loop: CSARGLKAQYF. The CDR3 nucleotides read TGCAGTGCTAGAGGCCTAAAAGCCCAGTACTTC. The chain carries TRBV20-1 and TRBJ2-5; D not certain. The length of the CDR3 is 11 residues. Trimming removed 1 base at V and 9 bases at J, with 9 bases between. Looked up from germline, CDR1 is DFQATT and CDR2 is SNEGSKA (reference sequence).

This clonotype was found once. The rearrangement uses TRBV5-4 and TRBJ2-7, with D possibly matching TRBD1 (6 bases). The ends were cut back, 1 base at V and 5 bases at J, with 16 bases in the middle. Germline assignment: CDR1 SGHNT and CDR2 YYREEE (reference sequence). This CDR3 has 15 residues. CDR3 region: CASSLITGTTNEQYF. The CDR3 nucleotides are TGTGCCAGCAGCTTGATCACGGGGACAACCAACGAGCAGTACTTC. Full variable domain (missing parts from reference TRBV5-4 and TRBJ2-7): ETGVTQSPTHLIKTRGQQVTLRCSSQSGHNTVSWYQQALGQGPQFIFQYYREEENGRGNFPPRFSGLQFPNYSSELNVNALELDDSALYLCASSLITGTTNEQYFGPGTRLTVT.

The chain couples TRBV28 to TRBJ2-1; no reliable D call. Trimming removed 7 bases at V and 13 bases at J, with 20 bases between. The CDR3 has 13 residues. Germline loops: CDR1 MDHEN, CDR2 SYDVKM. The CDR3: CASTPGRLSVQFF. The CDR3 bases are TGTGCCAGCACGCCCGGGCGGCTAAGCGTTCAGTTCTTC.

The rearrangement uses TRBV10-3 and TRBJ2-7; TRBD1 might be the D (6 bases). The CDR3 sequence is 16 residues long. The germline V gene has CDR1 ENHRY and CDR2 SYGVKD. Trimming removed 2 bases from V and 0 bases from J, with 14 bases in between. The CDR3 spells CAISENREPLSYEQYF. For the CDR3, the DNA is TGTGCCATCAGTGAGAACAGGGAACCCCTCTCCTACGAGCAGTACTTC.

The chain is built from TRBV20-1 and TRBJ1-5, with D possibly being TRBD1 (5 bases). CDR3 length: 14 residues. V shed 3 bases and J shed 5 bases, with 14 bases lying between them. In germline, CDR1 is DFQATT, CDR2 SNEGSKA (reference sequence). CDR3 in DNA: TGCAGTGCTAGTAAACAGGCGCGCGATCAGCCCCAGCATTTT. It codes for CSASKQARDQPQHF.